This T cell receptor beta chain came from a study of blood T cell repertoires in COVID-19. About the study: Samples of COVID-19 (acute and convalescent) were obtained from the United States, Italy and Spain. Sources were T cells, B-cell-depleted T cells, or PBMCs; the material itself was cDNA or gDNA.

Authors' analysis steps: Amplification of reference gene primers provided the estimated nucleated cell counts. Produced via immunoSEQ multiplex PCR; TCRdb's table is partial and in-frame only. The V and J calls and clone size are taken from that table; D and trimming were inferred from the DNA. This sample has roughly 190,000 clones; 88% occur once, and the top ten carry around 6%. This CDR3 has 18 amino acids. J lost 6 bases, V lost 1 base, and 10 bases had no gene match. From germline, CDR1 is SGHNT and CDR2 YENEEA. This receptor was identified in a man aged 40-50 years with active or convalescent COVID-19. This sequence joins TRBV11-3 and TRBJ2-2, with TRBD1 matching 11 bases. What was sequenced was peripheral blood. CDR3 residues: CASSLGVRTGGLSGELFF. As DNA, the CDR3 is TGTGCCAGCAGCTTAGGGGTACGGACAGGGGGCTTGTCCGGGGAGCTGTTTTTT.